This TCR beta chain was identified during a study of blood T cell repertoires in COVID-19. Across the whole study: PBMCs, B-cell-depleted T cells, or T cells were the source of the cDNA or gDNA that made up the material.

Assay used: immunoSEQ multiplex PCR; TCRdb lists only in-frame clones, some missing. The table lists approximately 300,000 clones, 92% of them singletons. Among Cohort 3 donors, those recovered had two negative PCRs, clearance, or symptom resolution. V lost 4 bases and J lost 6; bases outside the gene matches: 10. The length of the CDR3 is 15 residues. Germline assignment: CDR1 LNHDA and CDR2 SQIVND (reference sequence). The source of this sequence is a woman aged 25 to 39 who had recovered from COVID-19. Sequencing was performed on PBMCs or T cells enriched from blood (not recorded which). This chain connects TRBV19 to TRBJ1-2; TRBD1 matches at 8 bases. The CDR3 DNA sequence: TGTGCCAGTAGTAACCGCCACAGGGGGTTACATGGCTACACCTTC. Translated, it gives CASSNRHRGLHGYTF.